This TCR beta chain was sequenced for a study of T cells in Graves' hyperthyroidism and ophthalmopathy (dated 2019 in TCRdb). Background for the entire study: Peripheral blood was sampled at the time of initial diagnosis, prior to any treatment. To identify TCR V-J signatures that set the groups apart, the researchers used a discovery cohort of 100 patients, made up of under 50 with Graves' ophthalmopathy and some 55 with stable Graves' hyperthyroidism. Prospective prediction of ophthalmopathy was tested in an independent validation cohort consisting of 18 hyperthyroidism patients and approximately 16 patients who later progressed to ophthalmopathy. The roughly 94 discovery patients were randomly split 7:3 into training and test sets. In over five Graves' hyperthyroidism patients, the study also compared T-cell repertoires from thyroid tissue with T-cell repertoires from blood. After blood sampling, hyperthyroidism patients were treated with methimazole at a starting dose of 30 mg daily, and ophthalmopathy patients were treated with high-dose intravenous methylprednisolone. The paper describes TCR Vbeta CDR3 sequencing of 120 to 150 peripheral blood samples, made up of 43 ophthalmopathy patients, around 78 hyperthyroidism patients and 17 progressor patients.

This clonotype was recorded a few times. Its antigen is unknown. No per-base quality is available; no much larger clone lies one base away. Via the germline V gene, CDR1 is ENHRY and CDR2 SYGVKD. V is clipped by 7 bases and J by 2 bases, and the sequence between their germline boundaries is 12 bases long. The CDR3 covers 13 residues, taking in both the cysteine and the phenylalanine. Just CDR3 DNA is preserved here, 39 bases in frame from base 1. In the ophthalmopathy patients, disease was moderately to severely active, with a Clinical Activity Score of 3 or more, a NOSPECS grade of 4 or more, and a duration of less than 3 months. Any patient with an uncontrolled infection, another autoimmune disease, pregnancy or lactation was excluded. Diagnoses were established on the basis of clinical symptoms, serum thyroxine and TRAb, thyroid ultrasound, and orbital computed tomography. PBMCs were isolated from 7.5 to 10 ml of fresh peripheral blood by Ficoll-Paque density gradient centrifugation. Trizol reagent was used to extract total RNA, and RNA quality was then checked on an Agilent 2100 Bioanalyzer.

Amplification of TCR beta CDR3 regions was carried out from RNA transcripts. For the first round of RT-PCR on the TCR CDR3, the HTBI primer set was used together with the Qiagen OneStep RT-PCR kit. A second multiplex PCR round built the libraries, followed by size selection and purification. Paired-end sequencing of the libraries was performed with 100 bp reads on an Illumina HiSeq2000. Per the authors' processing: SOAPnuke was used to process the raw data, removing reads that contained adapters or uncalled bases, had a mean Phred below 15, or lacked an exact match to the constant primer or identifier. COPE v1.2.5 was used to merge the high-quality paired reads, and each unique nucleotide sequence was defined as a clonotype. Clonotypes were aligned to IMGT TRBV, TRBD and TRBJ reference segments using MiTCR v1.1. Only V-J combinations with frequency above 0.0001, covering about 99% of repertoires, were analysed. A TCS score was defined as the ratio between F50 (clonal expansion) and ExV (chaos), using BLOSUM62-based TCRdist between CDR3 peptides within each V-J. Welch's t-statistics and random forest reduced around 510 V-J features to roughly 13, which were used in a naive Bayes classifier (R e1071). TCRdb reworked the public reads: Q25 trimming with fastp, MiXCR clone assembly, productive beta chains retained. Rows are combined by CDR3 protein, so each entry shows the most common genes and DNA. None of the V and J calls come from the authors' own analysis; TCRdb made them. For this sample the table gives approximately 380,000 distinct CDR3 sequences, of which around a sixth were detected only once. The ten largest account for 35% to 50% of the sample.

Beyond this particular receptor, the publication reports: Blood samples also contained most of the expanded thyroid clonotypes (frequency above 0.001), which suggests that blood repertoires may reflect thyroid immune responses. No statistical method was used to set the sample size in advance, and investigators knew the group allocation. In validation, the model predicted progression to ophthalmopathy with roughly 66% sensitivity and around 72% specificity, a median of approximately 6.5 months before onset. A 13 V-J signature model separated ophthalmopathy from stable hyperthyroidism, with approximately 87% sensitivity and about 81% specificity in cross-validation and 80%/75% in testing.

Recombination joined TRBV10-3 with TRBJ2-7, with a tentative D call of TRBD1 or TRBD2, each matching 5 bases. The sequenced sample consisted of blood. The sequence was collected from a man aged 18-30 years with Graves' ophthalmopathy. CDR3 protein: CAITRDGAYEQYF. The DNA sequence is as follows: TGTGCCATCACCCGGGACGGAGCCTACGAGCAGTACTTC.